One sample yielded the 27 T cell receptor beta chains listed below, sequenced in a study of blood T cells in healthy people across ages. Through a sample-barcoded 5' primer and a J-beta primer mix, a second PCR was run for 7 to 11 cycles. TCRdb itself ran the 5' RACE reads through MiXCR, one entry per CDR3 protein. The sample carries some 1.7 million distinct CDR3 sequences, 28% recorded once. Sequencing was done on a sample of blood. All receptors come from a woman younger than 45 in good health.

The chain recombines TRBV30 with TRBJ1-5, with TRBD1 as a possible D gene (6 bases). The CDR3 consists of 12 residues. V lost 2 bases to trimming and J lost 7 bases, with 9 bases between them. Germline CDR1 and CDR2: GTSNPN and SVGIG (reference sequence). The CDR3 coding sequence is TGTGCCTGGAGTCGTGGGGGCCAGCCCCAGCATTTT. Translation: CAWSRGGQPQHF.

This clonotype was seen a few times. The CDR3 region has the DNA TGTGCCAGCAGCGTAGGTTATGGGATCACCGGGGAGCTGTTTTTT. Its translation is CASSVGYGITGELFF. The chain is built from TRBV9 and TRBJ2-2, with no clear D. Trimming cost V 0 bases and J 4 bases, with 10 bases left between them. Looked up from germline, CDR1 is SGDLS and CDR2 is YYNGEE. This CDR3 region has 15 residues.

This clonotype has ten or more counts. The chain employs TRBV9 and TRBJ2-5; 11 nucleotides line up with TRBD2. CDR3 length: 15 residues. With V trimmed by 6 bases and J by 4 bases, 8 bases remained unmatched. Germline CDR1 is SGDLS and CDR2 is YYNGEE. CDR3 region: CASTLSGGAGETQYF. Written as DNA, the CDR3 is TGTGCCAGCACCCTTAGCGGGGGGGCCGGAGAGACCCAGTACTTC.

The rearrangement joins TRBV20-1 to TRBJ1-5; D remains ambiguous. The germline gives CDR1 DFQATT, CDR2 SNEGSKA (reference sequence). V gave up 1 base and J gave up 2 bases, with 9 bases separating them. This CDR3 contains 14 residues. The CDR3: CSARGGWRNQPQHF. CDR3 DNA: TGCAGTGCTAGAGGGGGTTGGCGCAATCAGCCCCAGCATTTT.

V gene TRBV5-5 combines with J gene TRBJ2-4; TRBD2 aligns across 11 bases. The CDR3 is 16 amino acids. Germline V gene sequence: CDR1 SGHKS, CDR2 YYEKEE (reference sequence). J lost 6 bases, V lost 0 bases, and 5 bases had no gene match. As DNA, the CDR3 is TGTGCCAGCAGCTTGGAGGCTAGCGGGAGGAGAAACATTCAGTACTTC. This translates into CASSLEASGRRNIQYF. Looking up the rest from reference TRBV5-5 and TRBJ2-4 gives the full variable domain: DAGVTQSPTHLIKTRGQQVTLRCSPISGHKSVSWYQQVLGQGPQFIFQYYEKEERGRGNFPDRFSARQFPNYSSELNVNALLLGDSALYLCASSLEASGRRNIQYFGAGTRLSVL.

This clonotype appeared many times. The chain employs TRBV20-1 and TRBJ2-6; D unresolved. The V and J ends lost 5 bases and 2 bases respectively, with 7 bases between them. Germline CDR1 DFQATT, CDR2 SNEGSKA (reference sequence). This CDR3 has 13 residues. CDR3 nucleotide sequence: TGCAGTGCTCTCCGGACTGGGGCCAACGTCCTGACTTTC. Its protein is CSALRTGANVLTF.

This clonotype was seen repeatedly, ten times or more. The rearrangement links TRBV20-1 to TRBJ2-1, with 10 bases lining up with TRBD2. With V trimmed by 5 bases and J by 3 bases, 4 bases remained unmatched. Germline CDR1 reads DFQATT; CDR2 reads SNEGSKA (reference sequence). This CDR3 region has 14 residues. CDR3 DNA: TGCAGTGCTCCCCTAGCGGGAGTCTACAATGAGCAGTTCTTC. It is translated as CSAPLAGVYNEQFF.

A remark on this clonotype: Since a much larger clone is just one base distant, this may be a read error. The rearrangement uses TRBV7-9 and TRBJ2-4; 10 positions agree with TRBD2. The J call may not be correct, given that the DNA end is closer to TRBJ2-7. This CDR3 has 17 amino acids. In germline, CDR1 is SEHNR, CDR2 FQNEAQ (reference sequence). DNA of the CDR3: TGTGCCAGCAGCTCGACCCCGCCAGCGGGAGGGTTCTACGAGCAGTACTTC. Its protein is CASSSTPPAGGFYEQYF.

To note about this clonotype: This may be a read error: a much more frequent sequence differs by one nucleotide. This chain connects TRBV10-3 to TRBJ2-7, with D hard to call. The CDR3 extends over 14 amino acids. Trimming took 1 base from V and 5 from J, leaving 12 bases between them. Germline values: CDR1 ENHRY, CDR2 SYGVKD. The CDR3 nucleotides are TGTGCCATCAGTGAGTATGCAAACGTCCACGAGCAGTACTTC. Translating it yields CAISEYANVHEQYF.

This clonotype was recorded many times. The V gene is TRBV24-1, the J gene TRBJ2-7; 9 bases agree with TRBD1. Germline V gives CDR1 KGHDR, CDR2 SFDVKD. Trimming removed 4 bases from V and 1 base from J; junction bases left unmatched: 4. The CDR3 sequence is 15 residues long. CDR3 amino acids: CATSESGTGSYEQYF. CDR3 in DNA: TGTGCCACCAGTGAATCCGGGACAGGGTCCTACGAGCAGTACTTC.

This chain connects TRBV5-8 to TRBJ1-5; D remains ambiguous. With 5 bases removed from V and 3 bases from J, the gap between germline ends came to 12 bases. Germline lookup yields CDR1 SGHTS and CDR2 YDEGEE. The CDR3 has 14 amino acids. The CDR3, as DNA: TGTGCCAGCAGGGGTGACACTCTCAATCAGCCCCAGCATTTT. It codes for CASRGDTLNQPQHF.

The chain is built from TRBV3-1 and TRBJ1-5; TRBD1 might be the D (5 bases). The CDR3 covers 13 residues. Deletions cut 0 bases from V and 7 bases from J, with 7 bases between. Germline lookup yields CDR1 LGHDT and CDR2 YNNKEL (reference sequence). The CDR3 protein is CASSQDGTQPQHF. The CDR3 bases are TGTGCCAGCAGCCAAGATGGGACGCAGCCCCAGCATTTT.

The rearrangement joins TRBV5-6 to TRBJ1-6; D is unresolved. V lost 1 base and J lost 14, with 22 bases in between. The CDR3 has 16 residues. Germline V gene lookup returns CDR1 SGHDT and CDR2 YYEEEE. CDR3 amino acids: CASSLPSRHGDMALHF. Here the CDR3 DNA reads TGTGCCAGCAGCTTGCCCTCTCGGCACGGCGATATGGCCCTCCACTTT.

This clonotype was found many times. V usage is TRBV5-1 and J usage is TRBJ1-2; D is undetermined. Trimming stripped 5 bases from V and 3 bases from J, with 11 bases between. Looked up from germline, CDR1 is SGHRS and CDR2 is YFSETQ. CDR3 length: 13 residues. CDR3 coding DNA: TGCGCCAGCAGACTGGTCAGTGACTATGGCTACACCTTC. This encodes CASRLVSDYGYTF.

The gene calls are TRBV5-6 and TRBJ2-1; 15 nucleotides line up with TRBD2. After removal of 3 bases from V and 15 bases from J, the junction contained 10 bases not matched to a gene. Germline V CDR1 and CDR2: SGHDT, YYEEEE. CDR3 length equals 15 residues. The CDR3 here is CASSYGTSGGPYLFF. The DNA for the CDR3 is TGTGCCAGCAGCTATGGGACTAGCGGGGGGCCTTACCTGTTCTTC.

This clonotype was seen only a few times. The rearrangement uses TRBV21-1 and TRBJ2-5; TRBD1 is the table's D call, not checked against the DNA. TRBV21-1 is recorded as a pseudogene. The CDR3 consists of 15 residues. The CDR3 DNA reads as TGTGCCAGCAGCAAACTAGGGACACCCCAAGAGACCCAGTACTTC. This encodes CASSKLGTPQETQYF.

The rearrangement uses TRBV21-1 and TRBJ2-5; TRBD1 is taken as the D call from the table, unchecked against the DNA. TRBV21-1 is described as a pseudogene. The CDR3 contains 17 residues. DNA for the CDR3: TGTGCCAGCAGCAAAGCCCCTGGCGGGGGGGCGCGGGAGACCCAGTACTTC. Translated: CASSKAPGGGARETQYF.

This chain links TRBV4-1 with TRBJ1-4; D may be TRBD1 (5 bases). The CDR3 is made up of 15 amino acids. Per germline, CDR1 MGHRA and CDR2 YSYEKL. V lost 2 bases to trimming and J lost 7 bases, with 14 bases between them. Here the CDR3 reads CASSQSQGWAEKLFF. The CDR3 DNA is TGCGCCAGCAGCCAATCGCAGGGATGGGCTGAAAAACTGTTTTTT.

This clonotype was recorded a few times. V and J are TRBV18 and TRBJ1-4, with 9 bases fitting TRBD1. This CDR3 is 14 amino acids long. The ends lost 6 bases at V and 8 bases at J; junction bases unmatched: 7. Germline V lookup: CDR1 KGHSH, CDR2 LQKENI. The CDR3 coding sequence is TGTGCCAGCTCCCACAGGGGGCTGGAGGAAAAACTGTTTTTT. The encoded protein is CASSHRGLEEKLFF.

This clonotype appeared a few times. The chain joins TRBV2 to TRBJ2-1; 8 nucleotides agree with TRBD2. The CDR3 length is 16 residues. The junction had 12 bases not matched to a gene; V was cut back by 6 bases and J by 5 bases. CDR1 SNHLY and CDR2 FYNNEI come from the germline V gene. The CDR3 coding sequence is TGTGCCAGCAGGGACCTTGGCGGGGGGCGAGACAATGAGCAGTTCTTC. Residues: CASRDLGGGRDNEQFF.

CDR3 DNA sequence: TGTGCCAGCAGCTTAGGCGGGCCCGAGCGGGGGGGCGCCTACGAGCAGTACTTC. Translating gives CASSLGGPERGGAYEQYF. The V and J genes are TRBV13 and TRBJ2-7, with 10 nucleotides matching TRBD2. Germline V gives CDR1 PRHDT, CDR2 FYEKMQ (reference sequence). V trimming: 0 bases; J trimming: 2 bases; junction bases outside the gene matches: 10. The CDR3 has 18 amino acids.

The rearrangement joins TRBV19 to TRBJ1-5, with no clear D. V lost 0 bases to trimming and J lost 3 bases, with 9 bases between them. The V gene's germline CDR1 is LNHDA and CDR2 SQIVND (reference sequence). CDR3 length: 15 residues. The CDR3 DNA sequence: TGTGCCAGTAGTATAGATCATGACGCCAATCAGCCCCAGCATTTT. It specifies CASSIDHDANQPQHF.

The chain has TRBV9 and TRBJ2-1, with D perhaps assigned TRBD1 or TRBD2 (5 bases each). Germline V gene data show CDR1 as SGDLS and CDR2 as YYNGEE. The CDR3 extends over 16 amino acids. Deletions cut 4 bases from V and 4 bases from J, with 18 bases between. In DNA form, the CDR3 reads TGTGCCAGCAGCACGAGGGGCGGCGGGCTATACAATGAGCAGTTCTTC. It yields the protein CASSTRGGGLYNEQFF.

This clonotype appeared a few times. CDR3 sequence (DNA): TGTGCCAGCAGAGAAGCCGGAGATCGAACCGGGGAGCTGTTTTTT. This gives the protein CASREAGDRTGELFF. The chain has TRBV27 and TRBJ2-2; no definite D call. The V and J ends lost 6 bases and 5 bases respectively, with 16 bases between them. The CDR3 is 15 residues long. The V gene's germline CDR1 is MNHEY and CDR2 SMNVEV (reference sequence).

The rearrangement links TRBV7-9 to TRBJ2-4; D unclear. The CDR3 runs to 17 residues. V dropped 5 bases and J dropped 0 bases, with 17 bases sitting between them. CDR1 and CDR2 (germline): SEHNR, FQNEAQ (reference sequence). The DNA for the CDR3 is TGTGCCAGCAGCCAGAAGGTGGGGAAGATAGCCAAAAACATTCAGTACTTC. This translates into CASSQKVGKIAKNIQYF.

The V and J genes are TRBV7-8 and TRBJ2-7; 11 bases fit TRBD2. Per germline, CDR1 SGHVS and CDR2 FQNEAQ. V was clipped by 5 bases and J by 2 bases; unmatched bases: 2. The CDR3 has 14 amino acids. The CDR3 nucleotides read TGTGCCAGCAGCGATAGCGGGAGGGCCTACGAGCAGTACTTC. It is translated as CASSDSGRAYEQYF.

The J gene is TRBJ2-1, the V gene TRBV7-2, with unresolved D. The germline V gene encodes CDR1 SGHTA and CDR2 FQGNSA. V was trimmed by 3 bases and J by 2 bases, leaving 11 bases between them. CDR3 size: 15 residues. The CDR3 DNA sequence: TGTGCCAGCAGCTTGCTTGGGCGGCCCTACAATGAGCAGTTCTTC. Residues: CASSLLGRPYNEQFF.